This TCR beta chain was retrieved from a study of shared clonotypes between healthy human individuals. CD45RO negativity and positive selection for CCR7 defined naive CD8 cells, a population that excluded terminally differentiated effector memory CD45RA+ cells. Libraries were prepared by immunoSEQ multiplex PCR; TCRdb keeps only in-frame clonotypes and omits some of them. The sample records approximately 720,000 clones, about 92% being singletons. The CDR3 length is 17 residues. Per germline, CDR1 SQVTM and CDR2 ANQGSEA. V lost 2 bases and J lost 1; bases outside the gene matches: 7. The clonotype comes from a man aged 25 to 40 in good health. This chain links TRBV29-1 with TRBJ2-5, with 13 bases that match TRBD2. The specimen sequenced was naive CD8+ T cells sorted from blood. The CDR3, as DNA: TGCAGCGTTGAAAGGGGACTAGCGGGATATTTCCAAGAGACCCAGTACTTC. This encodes CSVERGLAGYFQETQYF.